Following are 31 T cell receptor beta chains from one sample sequenced in a study of blood T cells in healthy people across ages. The use of a sample-barcoded 5' primer and a J-beta primer mix characterized a second PCR of roughly 7 to 11 cycles. MiXCR, run by TCRdb on the 5' RACE reads, gives a single entry per CDR3 protein. Among 550,000 to 750,000 distinct CDR3 sequences listed, around 20% were seen once. Sequencing was carried out using blood. These receptors came from a man between 65 and 79 years old in good health.

The table lists this clonotype with a few counts. The chain is built from TRBV6-1 and TRBJ2-5; D remains unclear. The CDR3 runs 16 residues. V was clipped by 5 bases and J by 5 bases, with 21 bases between them. The germline CDR1 and CDR2 sequences are MNHNS and SASEGT. CDR3 region: CASSPQVGSPRETQYF. The DNA for the CDR3 is TGTGCCAGCAGTCCCCAAGTCGGAAGTCCTCGGGAGACCCAGTACTTC.

J is TRBJ2-7 and V is TRBV7-2; TRBD1 matches at 11 bases. This CDR3 has 15 amino acids. V lost 5 bases, J lost 7 bases, and 10 bases stayed unmatched. Germline V CDR1 and CDR2: SGHTA, FQGNSA. The CDR3, as DNA: TGTGCCAGCAGCCCGTGGGACAGGGGGTCATCTGAGCAGTACTTC. The encoded protein is CASSPWDRGSSEQYF.

The rearrangement links TRBV27 to TRBJ1-2; D gene unclear. The V and J ends lost 7 bases and 0 bases respectively, with 9 bases between them. CDR3 length equals 13 residues. Germline lookup yields CDR1 MNHEY and CDR2 SMNVEV (reference sequence). The DNA for the CDR3 is TGTGCCAGCACCCAAACTCCTAACTATGGCTACACCTTC. This gives the protein CASTQTPNYGYTF.

This clonotype was seen only a few times. This chain uses TRBV6-5 with TRBJ2-3, with TRBD1 identical over 8 bases. V was pared by 5 bases and J by 6 bases, with 7 bases of the junction left unmatched. The CDR3 contains 14 residues. CDR1 and CDR2 (germline): MNHEY, SVGAGI. In nucleotides, the CDR3 is TGTGCCAGCAGTACCCGACAGGGGAGGGATACGCAGTATTTT. This encodes CASSTRQGRDTQYF.

Only a few counts were recorded for this clonotype. The rearrangement links TRBV18 to TRBJ2-5, with TRBD1 as a possible D gene (6 bases). The DNA end favors TRBJ2-7, so the J call may be wrong. CDR1 is KGHSH and CDR2 is LQKENI in the germline V gene. CDR3 length: 15 residues. In DNA, the CDR3 is TGTGCCAGCTCGTTCGGGACAAGCTACGGCTACGAGCAGTACTTC. Its protein is CASSFGTSYGYEQYF.

This chain connects TRBV20-1 to TRBJ2-1; D tentatively fits TRBD1 or TRBD2 (5 bases each). CDR3 length: 14 residues. CDR1 and CDR2 from the germline V gene are DFQATT and SNEGSKA (reference sequence). The V and J ends lost 2 bases and 4 bases respectively, with 12 bases between them. The CDR3 DNA reads as TGCAGTGCTAGAATAGGGGACGGATACAATGAGCAGTTCTTC. Protein sequence: CSARIGDGYNEQFF.

This chain connects TRBV14 to TRBJ2-5; 15 positions match TRBD2. The closer fit of TRBJ2-1 to the DNA end suggests the J call may be wrong. The CDR3 runs 17 residues. Germline-derived CDR1 and CDR2 are SGHDN and FVKESK. CDR3 residues: CASSHLTGTSGRYEQFF. CDR3 nucleotides: TGTGCCAGCAGCCATTTAACCGGGACTAGCGGGAGGTATGAGCAGTTCTTC.

This clonotype was observed a handful of times. V is TRBV5-1 and J is TRBJ2-3; TRBD2 aligns across 7 bases. V lost 4 bases to trimming and J lost 2 bases; unmatched junction nucleotides: 7. The CDR3 runs 15 residues. Germline V lookup: CDR1 SGHRS, CDR2 YFSETQ. The CDR3 coding sequence is TGCGCCAGCAGCACGACTAGCTTAACCACAGATACGCAGTATTTT. It is translated as CASSTTSLTTDTQYF.

The rearrangement links TRBV9 to TRBJ2-3; TRBD2 agrees at 8 bases. J lost 6 bases, V lost 0 bases, and 6 bases had no gene match. Germline V lookup: CDR1 SGDLS, CDR2 YYNGEE. CDR3 length: 15 amino acids. CDR3 amino acids: CASSVDSGRLDTQYF. CDR3 nucleotide sequence: TGTGCCAGCAGCGTAGACAGCGGGAGATTGGATACGCAGTATTTT.

The chain links TRBV9 to TRBJ2-3; TRBD2 aligns across 8 bases. The CDR3 spans 14 residues. After removal of 10 bases from V and 4 bases from J, the junction contained 11 bases not matched to a gene. In germline, CDR1 is SGDLS, CDR2 YYNGEE. CDR3 in amino acids: CAGRIGRDPDTQYF. The CDR3 DNA reads as TGTGCCGGACGAATCGGGAGGGACCCAGATACGCAGTATTTT.

This clonotype was counted a few times. The chain carries TRBV27 and TRBJ1-1; 8 nucleotides line up with TRBD1. The V and J ends lost 4 bases and 1 base, in that order; junction bases with no gene match: 5. Germline CDR1 and CDR2: MNHEY and SMNVEV (reference sequence). The CDR3 totals 15 residues. In DNA form, the CDR3 reads TGTGCCAGCAGTTCGTCAGGGGGCAGGAACACTGAAGCTTTCTTT. It translates to CASSSSGGRNTEAFF.

There are a few counts of this clonotype. This chain uses TRBV27 with TRBJ1-6; 7 positions match TRBD1. Germline CDR1 is MNHEY and CDR2 is SMNVEV (reference sequence). This CDR3 has 15 residues. Trimming took 3 bases from V and 5 from J; bases not matched to a gene: 4. The CDR3 sequence: CASSFTGENNSPLHF. The CDR3 nucleotides are TGTGCCAGCAGTTTTACAGGGGAAAATAATTCACCCCTCCACTTT.

This clonotype has just a few counts. V is TRBV3-1 and J is TRBJ1-1; D unclear. V was shortened by 1 base and J by 1 base, with 4 bases between the two germline ends. Germline V gene lookup returns CDR1 LGHDT and CDR2 YNNKEL (reference sequence). The length of the CDR3 is 13 residues. The CDR3 reads CASSQVRNTEAFF. The CDR3 DNA reads TGTGCCAGCAGCCAAGTCCGGAACACTGAAGCTTTCTTT.

The chain links TRBV20-1 to TRBJ2-5; 13 positions match TRBD2. The J call may not be correct, given that the DNA end is closer to TRBJ2-1. The CDR3 has 15 residues. Germline lookup yields CDR1 DFQATT and CDR2 SNEGSKA (reference sequence). This CDR3 reads CSARVTSGRASEQFF. The CDR3 nucleotides read TGCAGTGCTAGAGTTACTAGCGGGAGGGCTAGTGAGCAGTTCTTC.

This clonotype has just a few counts. The junction differs from germline at one of its ends, possibly a read error. The J gene is TRBJ1-4, the V gene TRBV11-2; D remains ambiguous. There are 15 residues in the CDR3. Germline lookup yields CDR1 SGHAT and CDR2 FQNNGV. The CDR3 DNA is TGTGCCGGCAGCTTAGACCGGCAGACTAATGAAAAACTGTTTTTT. It specifies CAGSLDRQTNEKLFF.

The V call is TRBV25-1, the J call TRBJ2-5; 10 bases are shared with TRBD1. CDR3 length: 14 amino acids. Trimming cost V 1 base and J 10 bases; bases outside gene matches: 6. CDR1 MGHDK and CDR2 SYGVNS come from the germline V gene. The CDR3 loop is CASSESDRGRIQYF. The CDR3 DNA follows: TGTGCCAGCAGTGAATCTGACAGGGGGCGCATCCAGTACTTC.

V gene TRBV5-1 combines with J gene TRBJ1-1; no firm D call. CDR1 is SGHRS, CDR2 YFSETQ, per germline. V was trimmed by 5 bases and J by 0 bases, leaving 14 bases between them. This CDR3 contains 15 residues. This chain's CDR3 is CASRQSTRLNTEAFF. The CDR3 bases are TGCGCCAGCAGACAATCTACCAGACTGAACACTGAAGCTTTCTTT.

This clonotype was counted between two and nine times. This chain links TRBV20-1 with TRBJ2-5; possible D gene TRBD1, 6 bases. The germline V gene has CDR1 DFQATT and CDR2 SNEGSKA (reference sequence). Trimming stripped 3 bases from V and 5 bases from J, with 16 bases between. The CDR3 totals 14 residues. CDR3 DNA sequence: TGCAGTGCTAGTCTGGTCAGGGGAGCGGAGACCCAGTACTTC. The encoded protein is CSASLVRGAETQYF.

In its sample, this clonotype was seen a few times. The chain uses TRBV10-3 and TRBJ2-7; 9 positions agree with TRBD1. Looked up from germline, CDR1 is ENHRY and CDR2 is SYGVKD. The CDR3 contains 13 residues. Losses at the gene ends were 3 bases for V and 4 bases for J; bases not matched to a gene: 1. This CDR3 reads CAISEDRGYEQYF. CDR3 DNA sequence: TGTGCCATCAGTGAAGACAGGGGGTACGAGCAGTACTTC.

This chain joins TRBV2 and TRBJ1-1; D call uncertain. Germline-derived CDR1 and CDR2 are SNHLY and FYNNEI. Trimming removed 6 bases at V and 1 base at J, with 15 bases between. The CDR3 covers 15 residues. This CDR3 reads CASRGGGRTNTEAFF. The CDR3 nucleotides read TGTGCCAGCAGGGGAGGCGGACGGACGAACACTGAAGCTTTCTTT. The complete variable domain, with remaining parts taken from reference TRBV2 and TRBJ1-1, reads EPEVTQTPSHQVTQMGQEVILRCVPISNHLYFYWYRQILGQKVEFLVSFYNNEISEKSEIFDDQFSVERPDGSNFTLKIRSTKLEDSAMYFCASRGGGRTNTEAFFGQGTRLTVV.

In this sample, this clonotype turned up a few times. This sequence joins TRBV29-1 and TRBJ1-2; D possibly corresponds to TRBD1 (6 bases). Per the germline V gene, CDR1 is SQVTM and CDR2 is ANQGSEA. V was shortened by 6 bases and J by 5 bases, with 13 bases between the two germline ends. CDR3 length: 12 residues. The CDR3 DNA sequence: TGCAGCGTCGACCGGACAGCATATGGCTACACCTTC. This codes for CSVDRTAYGYTF.

This clonotype was picked up many times. The chain couples TRBV12-3 or TRBV12-4 to TRBJ1-5; unclear D gene. The V gene lost 1 base and the J gene lost 6 bases, with 7 bases spanning the gap. This CDR3 is 13 amino acids long. The CDR3 DNA reads TGTGCCAGCAGTTTAGGAGAGTTTCAGCCCCAGCATTTT. It encodes CASSLGEFQPQHF.

CDR3 protein: CASRVDKGGGYTF. As DNA, the CDR3 is TGTGCCAGCAGGGTCGATAAGGGCGGTGGCTACACCTTC. This sequence joins TRBV11-2 and TRBJ1-2; D gene ambiguous. There are 13 residues in the CDR3. Germline V gene data show CDR1 as SGHAT and CDR2 as FQNNGV. Deletions cut 6 bases from V and 7 bases from J, with 15 bases between. Full variable domain (rest looked up from reference TRBV11-2 and TRBJ1-2): EAGVAQSPRYKIIEKRQSVAFWCNPISGHATLYWYQQILGQGPKLLIQFQNNGVVDDSQLPKDRFSAERLKGVDSTLKIQPAKLEDSAVYLCASRVDKGGGYTFGSGTRLTVV.

V usage is TRBV3-1 and J usage is TRBJ1-3; 12 positions match TRBD1. The CDR3 is 19 amino acids. V shed 1 base and J 3 bases; nucleotides not matched to a gene: 10. In germline, CDR1 is LGHDT, CDR2 YNNKEL (reference sequence). This CDR3 reads CASSQVTGTGGFGGNTIYF. CDR3 DNA: TGTGCCAGCAGCCAAGTGACCGGGACAGGGGGCTTTGGTGGAAACACCATATATTTT.

This clonotype has a count of ten or more. In DNA form, the CDR3 reads TGCGCCAGCAGCTTGGGGACTAGCGGGAGTCGAGAGACCCAGTACTTC. Translating gives CASSLGTSGSRETQYF. The chain is built from TRBV5-1 and TRBJ2-5, with 13 bases that match TRBD2. Germline CDR1 and CDR2: SGHRS and YFSETQ. This CDR3 has 16 residues. V gave up 0 bases and J gave up 4 bases; unmatched junction bases: 3.

The rearrangement uses TRBV4-3 and TRBJ2-7, with a tentative D call TRBD1 (6 bases). The CDR3 runs 14 residues. Germline lookup yields CDR1 LGHNA and CDR2 YSLEER. Trimming stripped 1 base from V and 3 bases from J, with 10 bases between. DNA of the CDR3: TGCGCCAGCAGCCAAGGGCAGGGGTACTACGAGCAGTACTTC. Its translation is CASSQGQGYYEQYF.

V is TRBV29-1 and J is TRBJ2-2, with D maybe TRBD1 (6 bases). The CDR3 has 14 amino acids. Trimming removed 5 bases at V and 2 bases at J, with 12 bases between. From germline, CDR1 is SQVTM and CDR2 ANQGSEA. The CDR3, as DNA: TGCAGCGTTACAGGGACATTCAACACCGGGGAGCTGTTTTTT. Amino acid sequence: CSVTGTFNTGELFF.

This clonotype has only a few counts. J is TRBJ1-4 and V is TRBV29-1; tentatively, D is TRBD1 (5 bases). Trimming shortened V by 3 bases and J by 6 bases, and 8 bases separated the two germline ends. The CDR3 contains 12 residues. Germline V gene data show CDR1 as SQVTM and CDR2 as ANQGSEA. The CDR3 DNA sequence: TGCAGCGTTGAGGAAGGGGATGAAAAACTGTTTTTT. Its translation: CSVEEGDEKLFF.

Turning to this clonotype: A much larger clone sits a single nucleotide away, making a read error possible. CDR3 nucleotides: TGTGCCTGGAGTATACGGGGCGGAGCCTACAATGAGCAGTTCTTC. Translation gives CAWSIRGGAYNEQFF. This chain connects TRBV30 to TRBJ2-1, with D possibly being TRBD1 or TRBD2 (5 bases each). From germline, CDR1 is GTSNPN and CDR2 SVGIG (reference sequence). Trimming shortened V by 2 bases and J by 2 bases, and 13 bases separated the two germline ends. This CDR3 has 15 amino acids.

CDR3 coding DNA: TGTGCCAGCAGACAGACAGGGGGAATCTCTGGGGCCAACGTCCTGACTTTC. Its protein product is CASRQTGGISGANVLTF. This chain joins TRBV28 and TRBJ2-6; 9 bases match TRBD1. The CDR3 contains 17 residues. Trimming took 6 bases from V and 0 from J; bases not matched to a gene: 6. CDR1 and CDR2 from the germline V gene are MDHEN and SYDVKM.

The chain employs TRBV6-6 and TRBJ2-7, with TRBD1 matching 7 bases. The CDR3 extends over 14 amino acids. The trim removed 0 bases at V and 5 bases at J, leaving 4 bases unmatched. CDR1 is MNHNY and CDR2 is SVGAGI in the germline V gene (reference sequence). CDR3 sequence (DNA): TGTGCCAGCAGTTACTCGACAGGGCGGGACGAGCAGTACTTC. This translates into CASSYSTGRDEQYF.